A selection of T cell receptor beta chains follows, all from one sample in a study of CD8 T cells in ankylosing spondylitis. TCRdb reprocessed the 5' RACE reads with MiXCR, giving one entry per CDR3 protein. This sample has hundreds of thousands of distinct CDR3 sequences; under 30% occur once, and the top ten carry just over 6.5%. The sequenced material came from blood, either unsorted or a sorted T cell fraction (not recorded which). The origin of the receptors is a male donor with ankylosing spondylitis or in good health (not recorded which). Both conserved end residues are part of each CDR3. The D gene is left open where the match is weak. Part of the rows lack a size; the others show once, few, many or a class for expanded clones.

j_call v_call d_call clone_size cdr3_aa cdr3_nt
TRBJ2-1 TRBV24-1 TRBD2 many CATSDTTSGGYNEQFF TGTGCCACCAGTGATACTACTAGCGGCGGCTACAATGAGCAGTTCTTC
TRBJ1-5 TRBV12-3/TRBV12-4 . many CASSFQNRHQPQHF TGTGCCAGCAGTTTCCAGAACAGGCACCAGCCCCAGCATTTT
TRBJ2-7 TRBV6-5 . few CASSYSNRGSSYEQYF TGTGCCAGCAGTTACTCGAATAGAGGTAGCTCCTACGAGCAGTACTTC
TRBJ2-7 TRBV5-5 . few CASSRPFAEVGTYEQYF TGTGCCAGCAGCCGCCCCTTTGCGGAGGTAGGGACCTACGAGCAGTACTTC
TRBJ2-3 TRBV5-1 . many CASSLENGPPDTQYF TGCGCCAGCAGCTTGGAGAATGGGCCACCAGATACGCAGTATTTT
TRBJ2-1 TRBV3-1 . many CASSQVTSGNGQFF TGTGCCAGCAGCCAAGTGACGTCGGGGAATGGGCAGTTCTTC
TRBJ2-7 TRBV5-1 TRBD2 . CASSLWLAGSSSYEQYF TGCGCCAGCAGCTTGTGGCTAGCGGGCAGCAGCTCCTACGAGCAGTACTTC
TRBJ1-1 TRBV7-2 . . CASSTERGLTEAFF TGTGCCAGCAGCACCGAGAGGGGACTCACTGAAGCTTTCTTT
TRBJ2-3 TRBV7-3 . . CASSLTNENTQYF TGTGCCAGCAGCTTAACTAACGAAAATACGCAGTATTTT
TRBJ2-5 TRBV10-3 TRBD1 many CATQDRLQETQYF TGTGCCACCCAGGACAGGTTACAAGAGACCCAGTACTTC
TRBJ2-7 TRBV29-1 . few CSARDNSYEQYF TGCAGCGCCAGGGACAACTCCTACGAGCAGTACTTC